The sequence of this T cell receptor beta chain was determined in a study of blood T cells in healthy people across ages. Notes on the study in general: The unsorted PBMCs prevented any conclusive comparison of naive versus antigen-experienced cells. Investigators treated diversity estimates from one million T cells as underestimates.

About this clonotype itself: Its antigen is still unknown.

V was cut by 1 base and J by 6 bases, with 12 bases left in between. The CDR3 is 13 residues long. CDR1 and CDR2 (germline): DFQATT, SNEGSKA (reference sequence). Investigators took about 10 milliliters of peripheral blood from every donor. A J-beta primer mix and a sample-barcoded 5' primer were used in a second PCR of about 7 to 11 cycles. The template-switch adaptor, which had 12 random nucleotides, put a tag on each cDNA molecule. TCRdb re-analysed the 5' RACE reads in MiXCR, keeping a single row per CDR3 protein. The sample gives some 900,000 distinct CDR3 sequences, roughly 43% of which show up once; around 15% is in the top ten.

The sequence derives from a man aged 30-40 years in good health. Specimen: blood. This rearrangement joins TRBV20-1 to TRBJ1-2, with a tentative D call TRBD1 (6 bases). The CDR3 bases are TGCAGTGCTAGAGTACAGGGTGATGATGGCTACACCTTC. It codes for CSARVQGDDGYTF.